This T cell receptor (beta chain) was sequenced during a study of memory CD4+ T cells and cytomegalovirus serostatus. Study overall: This sample comes from healthy Belgian adults, 9 CMV seropositive, approximately 23 seronegative. Study-level points and caveats: CD4+ memory repertoires contained about 40% of the 164 reported CMV TCRbeta sequences.

On this clone itself: Its antigen remains unknown.

Single viable CD3+CD4+CD8-CD45RO+ cells were sorted as the memory CD4+ T cells. Per the original methods: Out-of-frame sequences were removed, leaving around 2.2 million distinct TCRbeta sequences. TCRdb keeps only in-frame clones here, not all; method: immunoSEQ multiplex PCR. The V and J calls and clone size were taken over from that table, and D and trimming were inferred from the DNA. The profile shows tens of thousands of clones, about 70% of them singletons. This receptor was obtained from an adult in good health and CMV-seropositive. Material for sequencing was memory CD4+ T cells from blood.

The CDR3 loop is CATSRPDRSNQPQHF. For the CDR3, the DNA is TGTGCCACCAGCAGACCAGACCGGAGCAATCAGCCCCAGCATTTT. The rearrangement uses TRBV15 and TRBJ1-5; unclear D gene. Germline CDR1 reads LNHNV; CDR2 reads YYDKDF (reference sequence). The CDR3 sequence is 15 residues long. V was trimmed by 2 bases and J by 1 base, leaving 9 bases between them.